Sequencing of this TCR beta chain was carried out in a study of shared clonotypes between healthy human individuals. General observations from the study: The authors sampled blood alone, and tissue repertoires likely differ.

Comments on this clone: What it binds is unknown.

The investigators split CD4+ cells into a CD45RA+ naive subset and a CD45RA-negative memory subset. Measured with immunoSEQ multiplex PCR; TCRdb has only the in-frame clones, and not every one. The sample carries about a million clones, roughly 80% recorded once. The germline V gene encodes CDR1 SEHNR and CDR2 FQNEAQ (reference sequence). Trimming took off 4 bases at V and 4 bases at J, with 6 bases between the two ends. The CDR3 consists of 12 residues. The clonotype originates from a man aged 18-30 years in good health. The sample taken for sequencing was memory CD4+ T cells sorted from blood. Subset indicated: CD45RA-negative fraction. V and J are TRBV7-9 and TRBJ2-3; D is ambiguous. The CDR3 DNA sequence: TGTGCCAGCAGCTCCGTCGCAGATACGCAGTATTTT. Translated: CASSSVADTQYF.